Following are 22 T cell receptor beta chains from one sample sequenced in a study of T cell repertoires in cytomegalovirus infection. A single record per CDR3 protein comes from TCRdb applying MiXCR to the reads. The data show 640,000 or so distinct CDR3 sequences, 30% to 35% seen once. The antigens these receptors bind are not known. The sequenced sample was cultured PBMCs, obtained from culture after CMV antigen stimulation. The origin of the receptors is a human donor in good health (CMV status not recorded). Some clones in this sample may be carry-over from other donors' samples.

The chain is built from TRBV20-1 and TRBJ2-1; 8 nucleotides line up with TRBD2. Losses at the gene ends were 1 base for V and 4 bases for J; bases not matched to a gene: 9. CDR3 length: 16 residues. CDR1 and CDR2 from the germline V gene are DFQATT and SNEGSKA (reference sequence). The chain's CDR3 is CSARVTSGRGYNEQFF. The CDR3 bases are TGCAGTGCTAGAGTTACCAGCGGGAGAGGGTACAATGAGCAGTTCTTC.

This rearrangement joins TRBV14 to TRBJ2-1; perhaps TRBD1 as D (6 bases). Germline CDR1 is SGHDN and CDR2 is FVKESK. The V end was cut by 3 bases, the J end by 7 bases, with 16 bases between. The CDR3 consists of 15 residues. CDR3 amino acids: CASSQLQGFVNEQFF. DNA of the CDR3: TGTGCCAGCAGCCAGTTACAGGGTTTTGTGAATGAGCAGTTCTTC.

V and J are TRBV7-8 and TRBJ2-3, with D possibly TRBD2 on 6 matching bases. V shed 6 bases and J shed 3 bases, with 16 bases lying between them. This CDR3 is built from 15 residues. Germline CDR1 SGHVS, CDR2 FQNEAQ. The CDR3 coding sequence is TGTGCCAGCAGTACCGTCGGGGGAGTGACAGATACGCAGTATTTT. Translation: CASSTVGGVTDTQYF.

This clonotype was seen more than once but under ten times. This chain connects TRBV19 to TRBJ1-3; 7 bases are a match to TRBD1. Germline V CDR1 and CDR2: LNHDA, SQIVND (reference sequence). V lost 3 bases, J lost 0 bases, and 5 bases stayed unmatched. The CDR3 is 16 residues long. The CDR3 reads CASSIAGQRSGNTIYF. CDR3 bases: TGTGCCAGTAGTATCGCGGGACAGCGCTCTGGAAACACCATATATTTT.

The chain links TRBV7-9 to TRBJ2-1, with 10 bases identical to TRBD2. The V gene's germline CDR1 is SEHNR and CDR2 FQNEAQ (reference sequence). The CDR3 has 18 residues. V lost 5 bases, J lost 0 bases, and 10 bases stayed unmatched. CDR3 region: CASSQTRSGRPSYNEQFF. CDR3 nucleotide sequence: TGTGCCAGCAGCCAGACCCGTAGCGGGAGGCCCTCCTACAATGAGCAGTTCTTC.

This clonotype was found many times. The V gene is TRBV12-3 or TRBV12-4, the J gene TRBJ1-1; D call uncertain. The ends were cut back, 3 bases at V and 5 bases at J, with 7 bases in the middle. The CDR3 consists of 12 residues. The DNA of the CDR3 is TGTGCCAGCAGTTTTGAGGGTACTGAAGCTTTCTTT. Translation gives CASSFEGTEAFF.

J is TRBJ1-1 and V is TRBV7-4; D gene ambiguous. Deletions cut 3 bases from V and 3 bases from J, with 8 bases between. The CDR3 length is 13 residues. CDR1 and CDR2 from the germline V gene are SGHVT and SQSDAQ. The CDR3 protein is CASSFRHHTEAFF. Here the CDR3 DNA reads TGTGCCAGCAGCTTTAGGCACCACACTGAAGCTTTCTTT.

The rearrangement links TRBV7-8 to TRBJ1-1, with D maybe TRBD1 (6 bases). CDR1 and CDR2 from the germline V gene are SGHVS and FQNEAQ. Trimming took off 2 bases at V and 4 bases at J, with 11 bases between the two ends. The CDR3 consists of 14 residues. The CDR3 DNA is TGTGCCAGCAGCTTAATGACAGGTGGCACTGAAGCTTTCTTT. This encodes CASSLMTGGTEAFF. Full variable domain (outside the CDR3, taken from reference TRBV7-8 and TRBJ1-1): GAGVSQSPRYKVAKRGQDVALRCDPISGHVSLFWYQQALGQGPEFLTYFQNEAQLDKSGLPSDRFFAERPEGSVSTLKIQRTQQEDSAVYLCASSLMTGGTEAFFGQGTRLTVV.

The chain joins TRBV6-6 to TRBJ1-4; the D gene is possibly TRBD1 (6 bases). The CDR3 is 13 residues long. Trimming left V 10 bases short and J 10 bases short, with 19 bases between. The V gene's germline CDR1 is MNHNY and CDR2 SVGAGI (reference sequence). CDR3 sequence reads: CATSVGGEGKLFF. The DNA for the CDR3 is TGTGCCACCTCGGTGGGGGGCGAAGGAAAACTGTTTTTT.

The CDR3 DNA is TGCAGTGCTAGCTTCGGGAGGACCACTAGCACAGATACGCAGTATTTT. Amino acids: CSASFGRTTSTDTQYF. This chain joins TRBV20-1 and TRBJ2-3; 7 nucleotides align to TRBD2. This CDR3 contains 16 residues. Trimming took 3 bases from V and 0 from J; bases not matched to a gene: 9. Germline CDR1 is DFQATT and CDR2 is SNEGSKA (reference sequence).

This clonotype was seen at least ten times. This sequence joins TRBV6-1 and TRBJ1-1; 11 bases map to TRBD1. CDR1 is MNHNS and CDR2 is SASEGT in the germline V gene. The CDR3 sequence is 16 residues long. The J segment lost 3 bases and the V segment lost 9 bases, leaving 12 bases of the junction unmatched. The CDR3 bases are TGTGCCAGGGCGGACAGGGGGCCAAAAAAGGACACTGAAGCTTTCTTT. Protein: CARADRGPKKDTEAFF.

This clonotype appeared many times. The CDR3 DNA reads TGTGCCAGCAGCTGGACAGGGTCCCGAGATACGCAGTATTTT. This codes for CASSWTGSRDTQYF. This chain connects TRBV7-2 to TRBJ2-3, with 8 positions matching TRBD1. Germline V gives CDR1 SGHTA, CDR2 FQGNSA. The CDR3 consists of 14 residues. V gave up 4 bases and J gave up 5 bases; unmatched junction bases: 5.

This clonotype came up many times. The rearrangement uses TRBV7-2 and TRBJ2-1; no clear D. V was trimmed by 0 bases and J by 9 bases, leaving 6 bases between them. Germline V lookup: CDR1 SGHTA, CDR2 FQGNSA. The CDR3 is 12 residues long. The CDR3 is CASSLAAREQFF. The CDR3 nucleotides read TGTGCCAGCAGCTTAGCAGCCCGTGAGCAGTTCTTC.

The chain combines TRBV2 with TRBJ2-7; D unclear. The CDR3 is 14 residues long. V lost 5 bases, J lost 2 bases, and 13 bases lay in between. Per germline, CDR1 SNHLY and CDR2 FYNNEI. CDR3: CASSRPISPYEQYF. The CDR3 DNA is TGTGCCAGCAGTCGACCAATCAGCCCCTACGAGCAGTACTTC. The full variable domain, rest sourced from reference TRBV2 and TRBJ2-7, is EPEVTQTPSHQVTQMGQEVILRCVPISNHLYFYWYRQILGQKVEFLVSFYNNEISEKSEIFDDQFSVERPDGSNFTLKIRSTKLEDSAMYFCASSRPISPYEQYFGPGTRLTVT.

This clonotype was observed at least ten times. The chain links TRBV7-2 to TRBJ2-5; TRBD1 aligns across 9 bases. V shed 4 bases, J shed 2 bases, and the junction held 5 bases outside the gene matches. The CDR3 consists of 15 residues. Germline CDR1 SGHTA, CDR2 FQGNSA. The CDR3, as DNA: TGTGCCAGCAGCTCGGGACAGGGACCGCAAGAGACCCAGTACTTC. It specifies CASSSGQGPQETQYF.

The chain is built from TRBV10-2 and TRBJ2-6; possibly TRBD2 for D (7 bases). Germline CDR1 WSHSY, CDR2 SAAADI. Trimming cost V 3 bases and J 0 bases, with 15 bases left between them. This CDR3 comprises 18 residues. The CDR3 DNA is TGCGCCAGCAGTGAAATAGGGGGGGTAACCTCTGGGGCCAACGTCCTGACTTTC. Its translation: CASSEIGGVTSGANVLTF.

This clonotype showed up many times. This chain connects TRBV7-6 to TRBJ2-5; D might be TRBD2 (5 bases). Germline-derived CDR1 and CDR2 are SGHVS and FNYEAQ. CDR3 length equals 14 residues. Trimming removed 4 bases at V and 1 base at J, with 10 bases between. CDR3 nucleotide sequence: TGTGCCAGCAGCTCCAGCGGCAGCCAAGAGACCCAGTACTTC. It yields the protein CASSSSGSQETQYF. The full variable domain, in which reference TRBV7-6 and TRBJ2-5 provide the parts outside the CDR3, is GAGVSQSPRYKVTKRGQDVALRCDPISGHVSLYWYRQALGQGPEFLTYFNYEAQQDKSGLPNDRFSAERPEGSISTLTIQRTEQRDSAMYRCASSSSGSQETQYFGPGTRLLVL.

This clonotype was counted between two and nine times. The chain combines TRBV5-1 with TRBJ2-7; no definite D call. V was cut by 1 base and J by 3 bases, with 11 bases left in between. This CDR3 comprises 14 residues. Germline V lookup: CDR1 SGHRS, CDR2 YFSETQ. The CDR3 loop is CASSLPGRNYEQYF. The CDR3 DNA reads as TGCGCCAGCAGCTTGCCCGGACGCAACTACGAGCAGTACTTC.

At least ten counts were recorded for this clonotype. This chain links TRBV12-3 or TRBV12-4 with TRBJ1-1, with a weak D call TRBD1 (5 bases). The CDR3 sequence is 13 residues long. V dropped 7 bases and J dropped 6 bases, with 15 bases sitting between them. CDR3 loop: CASNGHNGPEAFF. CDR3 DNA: TGTGCCAGCAACGGACACAACGGACCTGAAGCTTTCTTT.

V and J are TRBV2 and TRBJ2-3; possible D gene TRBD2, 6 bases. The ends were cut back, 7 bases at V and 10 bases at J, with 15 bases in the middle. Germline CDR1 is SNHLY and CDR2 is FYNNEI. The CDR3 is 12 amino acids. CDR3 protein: CASINPPGAQYF. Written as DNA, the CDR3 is TGTGCCAGCATCAACCCTCCGGGGGCGCAGTATTTT.

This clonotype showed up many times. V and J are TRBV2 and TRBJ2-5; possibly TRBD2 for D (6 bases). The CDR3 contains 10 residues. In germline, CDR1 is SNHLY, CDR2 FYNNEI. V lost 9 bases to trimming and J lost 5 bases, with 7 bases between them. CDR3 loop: CASGGETQYF. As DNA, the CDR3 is TGTGCCAGTGGAGGGGAGACCCAGTACTTC.

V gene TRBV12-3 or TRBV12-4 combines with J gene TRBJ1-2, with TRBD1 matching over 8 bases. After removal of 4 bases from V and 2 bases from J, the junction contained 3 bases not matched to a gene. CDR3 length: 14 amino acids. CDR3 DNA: TGTGCCAGCAGTTCAGGGGGCCTGAACTATGGCTACACCTTC. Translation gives CASSSGGLNYGYTF.